The rows below give T cell receptor beta chains drawn from one sample of a study of beta chain features in type 1 diabetes. The protocol was immunoSEQ multiplex PCR, while the TCRdb copy is restricted to in-frame clones and leaves out a portion. The sample gives about half a million clones, about an eighth of which show up once; 0.045% to 0.06% is in the top ten. The sample consisted of naive CD4+ T cells from blood. Source of these receptors: a woman younger than 35 in good health. CDR3s include the opening cysteine and the closing phenylalanine or tryptophan. Fields, in order: J gene, clone size, D gene, V gene, CDR3 DNA, CDR3 protein. D genes are given only for firm matches. Size values are once, few and many counts, or a class for expanded clones, and some rows have none.

TRBJ1-2	few	.	TRBV7-2	TGTGCCAGCAGCTTAGAAATTAGTGCTAACTATGGCTACACCTTC	CASSLEISANYGYTF
TRBJ2-3	.	TRBD2	TRBV9	TGTGCCAGCAGCGTAGAGGGACTACCCGGGAGGACGCAGTATTTT	CASSVEGLPGRTQYF
TRBJ2-3	.	TRBD2	TRBV5-1	TGCGCCAGCAGCTTAGGCTCTAGCGGGGCAGATACGCAGTATTTT	CASSLGSSGADTQYF
TRBJ1-2	few	TRBD1	TRBV25-1	TGTGCCAGCAGTCCCCACCCCGGGACAGGGGATCAGGCCTATGGCTACACCTTC	CASSPHPGTGDQAYGYTF
TRBJ2-2	few	TRBD1	TRBV29-1	TGCAGCGCCGACAGGGGGCAGCTCGGGGAGCTGTTTTTT	CSADRGQLGELFF
TRBJ2-1	.	.	TRBV7-2	TGTGCCAGCAGCTTAGGCTACTACAATGAGCAGTTCTTC	CASSLGYYNEQFF
TRBJ2-4	.	.	TRBV19	TGTGCCAGTAGTAGAAACAAAAACATTCAGTACTTC	CASSRNKNIQYF
TRBJ2-1	.	TRBD2	TRBV6-5	TGTGCCAGCAGTTACATCGGGACTAGGGGTGTTGAGCAGTTCTTC	CASSYIGTRGVEQFF
TRBJ2-2	.	TRBD2	TRBV13	TGTGCCAGCAGCTTAGGTGATAGCGGGAGTTCCGGGGAGCTGTTTTTT	CASSLGDSGSSGELFF
TRBJ1-6	.	.	TRBV27	TGTGCCAGCAGTTCTGGGGACGGGCTAGACAATTCACCCCTCCACTTT	CASSSGDGLDNSPLHF
TRBJ1-4	few	.	TRBV27	TGTGCCAGCAGTTATCAACCGGCGGGTGGGGAACTGTTTTTT	CASSYQPAGGELFF
TRBJ2-6	few	.	TRBV25-1	TGTGCCAGCAGCCCTAAGGCCAACGTCCTGACTTTC	CASSPKANVLTF
TRBJ2-1	few	.	TRBV5-6	TGTGCCAGCAGCCGGCTCGGGCCGGAGCAGTTCTTC	CASSRLGPEQFF
TRBJ2-2	.	.	TRBV4-3	TGCGCCAGCAGCCAACAGCTGAACACCGGGGAGCTGTTTTTT	CASSQQLNTGELFF
TRBJ1-1	.	.	TRBV2	TGTGCCAGCAGTGAAATTACGGAGAACACTGAAGCTTTCTTT	CASSEITENTEAFF
TRBJ2-7	few	TRBD1	TRBV27	TGTGCCAGCAGCCGGGACAGGGTTGTAGTCCACGAGCAGTACTTC	CASSRDRVVVHEQYF
TRBJ2-7	few	TRBD2	TRBV10-3	TGTGCCATCAGGGCGGGAGGATCCTACGAGCAGTACTTC	CAIRAGGSYEQYF
TRBJ1-5	.	TRBD1	TRBV2	TGTGCCAGCAGGGGACAGGACAATCAGCCCCAGCATTTT	CASRGQDNQPQHF
TRBJ1-1	many	.	TRBV29-1	TGCAGCGTTGAACGTGGGAACACTGAAGCTTTCTTT	CSVERGNTEAFF
TRBJ2-5	few	TRBD2	TRBV10-3	TGTGCCACCGCCAGGGGAATAGCGGGGGGACAAGAGACCCAGTACTTC	CATARGIAGGQETQYF
TRBJ2-4	.	.	TRBV20-1	TGCAGTGCTCCACAGGGAAACATTCAGTACTTC	CSAPQGNIQYF
TRBJ2-5	.	.	TRBV25-1	TGTGCCAGCAGTGAACCATCGACAGCTCAAGAGACCCAGTACTTC	CASSEPSTAQETQYF
TRBJ2-7	few	.	TRBV7-6	TGTGCCAGCAGCTTAGGGCCAGGAACAGGGTCGGGCTCCTACGAGCAGTACTTC	CASSLGPGTGSGSYEQYF
TRBJ2-5	.	.	TRBV5-4	TGTGCCAGCAGCTTGGGGGCAGCTACTCAAGAGACCCAGTACTTC	CASSLGAATQETQYF
TRBJ2-7	few	.	TRBV30	TGTGCCTGGAGCCCGGGCCGCCAATCGGGAGAGCAGTACTTC	CAWSPGRQSGEQYF
TRBJ2-2	few	.	TRBV4-2	TGTGCCAGCAGCCAAGTATCGTCCGGGGAGCTGTTTTTT	CASSQVSSGELFF
TRBJ1-1	.	.	TRBV5-1	TGCGCCAGCAGAGCCATGGGGACCACTGAAGCTTTCTTT	CASRAMGTTEAFF
TRBJ1-4	few	TRBD1	TRBV7-9	TGTGCCAGCAGCTTAGCAGGGGGCGAAGAAGAAAAACTGTTTTTT	CASSLAGGEEEKLFF
TRBJ2-7	few	TRBD1	TRBV14	TGTGCCAGCAGGCGCAGGGGGCGCGGGTACGAGCAGTACTTC	CASRRRGRGYEQYF
TRBJ2-4	.	.	TRBV2	TGTGCCAGCAGCGGGCTGGACATTCAGTACTTC	CASSGLDIQYF
TRBJ2-1	many	.	TRBV7-9	TGTGCCAGCGGCGTAGCGGCAGGTGAGCAGTTCTTC	CASGVAAGEQFF
TRBJ1-1	.	TRBD1	TRBV7-2	TGTGCCAGCAGCCTCCTCCGGACAGGAGATACTGAAGCTTTCTTT	CASSLLRTGDTEAFF
TRBJ2-7	.	.	TRBV11-2	TGTGCCAGCAGCCTCCGATACGAGCAGTACTTC	CASSLRYEQYF
TRBJ2-1	.	.	TRBV6-1	TGTGCCAGCATGCCGATAGGATATGAGCAGTTCTTC	CASMPIGYEQFF
TRBJ1-2	.	.	TRBV27	TGTGCCAGCAGTTTATCTAGAGGGAGATCCTATGGCTACACCTTC	CASSLSRGRSYGYTF
TRBJ2-2	.	.	TRBV29-1	TGCAGCGCCGGGGGACCTACGAACACCGGGGAGCTGTTTTTT	CSAGGPTNTGELFF
TRBJ1-2	.	.	TRBV7-9	TGTGCCAGCAGCCCGAGGACCGGCTATGGCTACACCTTC	CASSPRTGYGYTF
TRBJ2-1	few	TRBD2	TRBV2	TGTGCCAGAACTAGCGGGGGTTGGAGTGAGCAGTTCTTC	CARTSGGWSEQFF
TRBJ2-3	few	.	TRBV2	TGTGCCAGCAGTGGGCGGACAGCTACGCAGTATTTT	CASSGRTATQYF
TRBJ1-2	.	.	TRBV9	TGTGCCAGCAGCGCGGTCCAGTATGGCTACACCTTC	CASSAVQYGYTF
TRBJ2-1	few	.	TRBV7-9	TGTGCCAGCAGCCCCCCAGGGAATGAGCAGTTCTTC	CASSPPGNEQFF
TRBJ2-7	.	TRBD2	TRBV14	TGTGCCAGCAGCCCTTTAGCGGGAACCTCCTACGAGCAGTACTTC	CASSPLAGTSYEQYF
TRBJ1-6	.	TRBD1	TRBV6-6	TGTGCCAGCAGGGGGACAGGGAAGCTGTCACCCCTCCACTTT	CASRGTGKLSPLHF